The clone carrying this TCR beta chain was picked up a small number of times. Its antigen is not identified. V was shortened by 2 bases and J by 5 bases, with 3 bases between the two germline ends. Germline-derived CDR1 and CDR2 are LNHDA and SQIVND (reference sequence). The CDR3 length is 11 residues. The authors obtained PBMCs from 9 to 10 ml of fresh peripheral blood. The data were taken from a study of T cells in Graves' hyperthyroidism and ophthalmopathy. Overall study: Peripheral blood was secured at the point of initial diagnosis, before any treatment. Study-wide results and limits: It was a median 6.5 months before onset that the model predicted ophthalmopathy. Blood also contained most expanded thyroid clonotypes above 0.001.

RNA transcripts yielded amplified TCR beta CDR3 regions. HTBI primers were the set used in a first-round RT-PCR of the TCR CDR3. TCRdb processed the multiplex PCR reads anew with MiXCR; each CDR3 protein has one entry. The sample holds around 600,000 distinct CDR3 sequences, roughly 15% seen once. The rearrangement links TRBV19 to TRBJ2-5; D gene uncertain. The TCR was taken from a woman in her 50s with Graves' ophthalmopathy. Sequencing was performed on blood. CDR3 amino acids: CASSIKETQYF. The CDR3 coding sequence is TGTGCCAGTAGTATAAAGGAGACCCAGTACTTC. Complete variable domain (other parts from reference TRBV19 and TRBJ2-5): DGGITQSPKYLFRKEGQNVTLSCEQNLNHDAMYWYRQDPGQGLRLIYYSQIVNDFQKGDIAEGYSVSREKKESFPLTVTSAQKNPTAFYLCASSIKETQYFGPGTRLLVL.